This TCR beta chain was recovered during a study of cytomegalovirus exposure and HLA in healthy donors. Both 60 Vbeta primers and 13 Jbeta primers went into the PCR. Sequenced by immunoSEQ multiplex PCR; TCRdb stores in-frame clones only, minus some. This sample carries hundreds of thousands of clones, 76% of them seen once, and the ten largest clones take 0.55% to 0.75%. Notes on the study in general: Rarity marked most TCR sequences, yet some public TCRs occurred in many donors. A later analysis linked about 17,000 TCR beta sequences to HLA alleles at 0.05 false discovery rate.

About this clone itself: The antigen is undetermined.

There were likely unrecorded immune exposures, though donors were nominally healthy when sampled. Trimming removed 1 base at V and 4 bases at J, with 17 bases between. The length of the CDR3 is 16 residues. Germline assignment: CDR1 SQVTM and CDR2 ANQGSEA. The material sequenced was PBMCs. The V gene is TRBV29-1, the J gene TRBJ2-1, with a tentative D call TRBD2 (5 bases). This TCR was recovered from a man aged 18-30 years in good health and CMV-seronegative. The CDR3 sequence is CSVEGVATFVYNEQFF. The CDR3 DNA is TGCAGCGTTGAAGGGGTAGCGACCTTTGTGTACAATGAGCAGTTCTTC.